This TCR beta chain was recorded in a study of blood T cell repertoires in COVID-19. Overall study: Nucleic acid was either cDNA or gDNA, and it came from T cells, B-cell-depleted T cells, or PBMCs.

Only in-frame clones appear in the TCRdb table, and some are missing; sequencing was by immunoSEQ multiplex PCR. The sample records approximately 210,000 clones, about four fifths being singletons. In this sample, this clone turned up once. Germline values: CDR1 KGHDR, CDR2 SFDVKD. The CDR3 totals 15 residues. The V end was cut by 3 bases, the J end by 3 bases, with 14 bases between. The chain recombines TRBV24-1 with TRBJ2-7; D is possibly TRBD1 (7 bases). The sample taken for sequencing was peripheral blood. The receptor's source is a woman in her thirties or forties with active or convalescent COVID-19. CDR3 loop: CATSDAPGGNYEQYF. In DNA form, the CDR3 reads TGTGCCACCAGTGATGCCCCAGGGGGGAACTACGAGCAGTACTTC.